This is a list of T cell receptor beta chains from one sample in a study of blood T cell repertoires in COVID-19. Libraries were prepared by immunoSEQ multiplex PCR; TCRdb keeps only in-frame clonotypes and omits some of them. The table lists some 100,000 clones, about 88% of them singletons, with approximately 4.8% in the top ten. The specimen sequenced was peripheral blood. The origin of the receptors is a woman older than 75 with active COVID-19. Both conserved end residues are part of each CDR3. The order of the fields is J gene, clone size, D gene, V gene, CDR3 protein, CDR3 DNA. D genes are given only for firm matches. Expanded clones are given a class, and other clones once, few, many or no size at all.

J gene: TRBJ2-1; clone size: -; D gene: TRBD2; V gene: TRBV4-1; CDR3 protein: CASSQGTGGRLAGGDNEQFF; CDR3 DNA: TGCGCCAGCAGCCAAGGGACAGGGGGGCGACTAGCGGGAGGGGACAATGAGCAGTTCTTC
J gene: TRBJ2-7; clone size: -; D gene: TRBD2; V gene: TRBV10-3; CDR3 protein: CAISEPSGSFYF; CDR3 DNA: TGTGCCATCAGTGAGCCTAGCGGGAGTTTCTACTTC
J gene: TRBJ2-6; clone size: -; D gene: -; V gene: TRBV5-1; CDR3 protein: CASSHGTFSIRQFGANVLTF; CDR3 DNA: TGCGCCAGCAGCCACGGAACGTTTTCAATTCGACAGTTTGGGGCCAACGTCCTGACTTTC
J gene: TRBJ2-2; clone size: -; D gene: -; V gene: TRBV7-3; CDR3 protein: CASTPRGTGELFF; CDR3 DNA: TGTGCCAGCACCCCTCGGGGGACCGGGGAGCTGTTTTTT
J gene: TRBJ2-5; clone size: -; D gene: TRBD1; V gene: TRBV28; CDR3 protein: CASSSDRGSLEETQYF; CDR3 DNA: TGTGCCAGCAGTAGCGACAGGGGGTCGTTGGAGGAGACCCAGTACTTC
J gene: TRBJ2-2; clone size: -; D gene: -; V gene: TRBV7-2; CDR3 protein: CASSSRRDKTNTGELFF; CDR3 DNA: TGTGCCAGCAGCTCTCGCCGGGACAAGACTAACACCGGGGAGCTGTTTTTT
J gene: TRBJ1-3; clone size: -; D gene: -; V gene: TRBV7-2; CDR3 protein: CASSFRTSSGNTIYF; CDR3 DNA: TGTGCCAGCAGCTTTAGAACCTCCTCTGGAAACACCATATATTTT
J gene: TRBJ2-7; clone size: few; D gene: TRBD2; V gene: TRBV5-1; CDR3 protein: CASSSGELYEQYF; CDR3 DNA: TGCGCCAGCAGTAGCGGGGAACTTTACGAGCAGTACTTC
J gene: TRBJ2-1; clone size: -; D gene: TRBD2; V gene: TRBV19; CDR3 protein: CASSIPYIAGGGYNEQFF; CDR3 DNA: TGTGCCAGTAGTATACCCTATATAGCGGGAGGGGGGTACAATGAGCAGTTCTTC
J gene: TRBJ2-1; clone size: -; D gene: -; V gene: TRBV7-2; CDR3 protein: CASSLLGQTEQFF; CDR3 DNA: TGTGCCAGCAGCTTATTAGGACAGACTGAGCAGTTCTTC
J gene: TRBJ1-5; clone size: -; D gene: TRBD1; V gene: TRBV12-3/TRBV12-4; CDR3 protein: CASSRQGSQPQHF; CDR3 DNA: TGTGCCAGCAGCCGACAGGGTAGCCAGCCCCAGCATTTT
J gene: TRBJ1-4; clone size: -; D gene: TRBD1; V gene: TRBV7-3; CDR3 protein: CASSPRSEQGCYEKLFF; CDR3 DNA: TGTGCCAGCAGCCCCCGTAGCGAACAGGGGTGTTATGAAAAACTGTTTTTT
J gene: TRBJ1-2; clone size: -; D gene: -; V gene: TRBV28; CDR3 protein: CASRGGLRYYGYTF; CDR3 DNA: TGTGCCAGCAGGGGAGGACTACGTTATTATGGCTACACCTTC
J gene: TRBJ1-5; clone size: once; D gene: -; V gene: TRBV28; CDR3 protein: CASSFIGSETVYSNQPQHF; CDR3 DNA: TGTGCCAGCAGTTTTATAGGGAGCGAGACCGTTTATAGCAATCAGCCCCAGCATTTT
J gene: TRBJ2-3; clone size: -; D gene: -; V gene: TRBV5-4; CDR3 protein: CASSLKQGTDTQYF; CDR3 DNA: TGTGCCAGCAGCTTGAAACAGGGCACAGATACGCAGTATTTT
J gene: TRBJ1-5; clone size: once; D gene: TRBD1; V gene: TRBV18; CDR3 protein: CASSPGQGNSNQPQHF; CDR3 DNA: TGTGCCAGCTCACCAGGACAGGGGAATAGCAATCAGCCCCAGCATTTT
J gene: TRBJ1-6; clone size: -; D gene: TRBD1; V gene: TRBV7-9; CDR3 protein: CASSRGQLSSYNSPLHF; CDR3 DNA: TGTGCCAGCAGCCGGGGACAGCTTAGCTCCTATAATTCACCCCTCCACTTT
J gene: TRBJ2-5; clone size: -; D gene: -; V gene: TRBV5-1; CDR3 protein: CASSLAQQGQETQYF; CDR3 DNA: TGCGCCAGCAGCTTGGCCCAGCAGGGCCAAGAGACCCAGTACTTC
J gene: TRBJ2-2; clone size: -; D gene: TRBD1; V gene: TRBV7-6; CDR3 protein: CASSLEDRWFPGELFF; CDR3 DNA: TGTGCCAGCAGCTTAGAGGACAGGTGGTTTCCCGGGGAGCTGTTTTTT
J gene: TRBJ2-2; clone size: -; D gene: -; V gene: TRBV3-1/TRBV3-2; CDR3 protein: CASSHAGELFF; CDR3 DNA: TGTGCCAGCAGCCACGCCGGGGAGCTGTTTTTT
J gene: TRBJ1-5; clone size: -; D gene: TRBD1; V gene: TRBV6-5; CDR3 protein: CASSQGQGGFQPQHF; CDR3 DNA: TGTGCCAGCAGCCAGGGACAGGGCGGTTTTCAGCCCCAGCATTTT
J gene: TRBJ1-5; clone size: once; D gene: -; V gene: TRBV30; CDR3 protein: CAWSSHSNQPQHF; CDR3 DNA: TGTGCCTGGAGCAGTCACAGCAATCAGCCCCAGCATTTT
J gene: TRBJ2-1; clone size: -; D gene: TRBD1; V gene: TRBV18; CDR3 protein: CASFPGTVYNEQFF; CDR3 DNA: TGTGCCAGCTTCCCCGGGACAGTTTACAATGAGCAGTTCTTC
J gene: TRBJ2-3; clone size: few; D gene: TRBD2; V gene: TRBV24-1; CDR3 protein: CATSDLLAGELDTQYF; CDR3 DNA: TGTGCCACCAGTGATTTGCTAGCGGGAGAATTGGATACGCAGTATTTT
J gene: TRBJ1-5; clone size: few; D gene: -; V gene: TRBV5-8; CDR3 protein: CASSYILISEGNQPQHF; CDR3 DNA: TGTGCCAGCAGCTACATCTTAATATCTGAGGGCAATCAGCCCCAGCATTTT
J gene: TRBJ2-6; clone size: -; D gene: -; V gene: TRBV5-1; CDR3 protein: CASSLAGPGANVLTF; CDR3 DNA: TGCGCCAGCAGCTTGGCAGGGCCTGGGGCCAACGTCCTGACTTTC
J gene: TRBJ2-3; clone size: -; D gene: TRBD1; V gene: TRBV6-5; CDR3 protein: CASSAWDRGGDTQYF; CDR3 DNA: TGTGCCAGCAGCGCTTGGGACAGGGGTGGGGATACGCAGTATTTT
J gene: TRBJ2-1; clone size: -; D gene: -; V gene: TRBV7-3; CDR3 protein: CASSPSRSYNEQFF; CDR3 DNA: TGTGCCAGCAGTCCTAGCAGGTCCTACAATGAGCAGTTCTTC
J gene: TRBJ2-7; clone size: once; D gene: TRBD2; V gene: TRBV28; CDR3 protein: CASTILAGGHYEQYF; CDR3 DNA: TGTGCCAGCACTATACTAGCGGGAGGGCACTACGAGCAGTACTTC
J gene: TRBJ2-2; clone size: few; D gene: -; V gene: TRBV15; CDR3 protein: CATSRGVGGLFF; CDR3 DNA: TGTGCCACCAGCAGGGGAGTGGGTGGGCTGTTTTTT
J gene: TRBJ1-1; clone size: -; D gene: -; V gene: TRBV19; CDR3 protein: CASTPGGVRNTEAFF; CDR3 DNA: TGTGCCAGTACCCCAGGAGGGGTTCGAAACACTGAAGCTTTCTTT
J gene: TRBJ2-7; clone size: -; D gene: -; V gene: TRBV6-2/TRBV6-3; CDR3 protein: CASSYSSPGQYF; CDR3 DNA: TGTGCCAGCAGTTACTCATCGCCGGGGCAGTACTTC
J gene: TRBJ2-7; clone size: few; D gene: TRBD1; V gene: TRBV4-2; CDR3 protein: CASSQTGTGAYEQYF; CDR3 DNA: TGTGCCAGCAGCCAGACCGGGACAGGGGCCTACGAGCAGTACTTC
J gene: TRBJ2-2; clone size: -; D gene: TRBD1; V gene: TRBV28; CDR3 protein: CASSRHRGSYTGELFF; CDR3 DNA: TGTGCCAGCAGTCGTCACAGGGGGTCTTACACCGGGGAGCTGTTTTTT
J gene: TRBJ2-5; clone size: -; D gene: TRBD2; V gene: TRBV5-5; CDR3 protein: CASSAGLAATQETQYF; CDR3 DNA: TGTGCCAGCAGCGCGGGACTAGCGGCAACACAAGAGACCCAGTACTTC
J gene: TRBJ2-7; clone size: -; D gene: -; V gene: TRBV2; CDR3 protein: CASRYYEQYF; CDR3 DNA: TGTGCCAGCAGGTACTACGAGCAGTACTTC
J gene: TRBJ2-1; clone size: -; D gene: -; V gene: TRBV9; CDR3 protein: CASSVGQLADNEQFF; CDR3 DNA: TGTGCCAGCAGCGTAGGCCAACTAGCAGACAATGAGCAGTTCTTC
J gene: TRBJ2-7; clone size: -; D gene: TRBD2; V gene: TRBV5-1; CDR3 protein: CASSPGLGSSYEQYF; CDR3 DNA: TGCGCCAGCAGCCCGGGACTAGGGAGCTCCTACGAGCAGTACTTC
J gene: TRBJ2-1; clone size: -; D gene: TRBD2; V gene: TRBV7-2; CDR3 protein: CASSLERAAGRADEQFF; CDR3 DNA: TGTGCCAGCAGCTTAGAAAGGGCGGCAGGGAGGGCGGATGAGCAGTTCTTC
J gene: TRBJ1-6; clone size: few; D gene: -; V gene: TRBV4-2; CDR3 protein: CASSQAPGGTGNSPLHF; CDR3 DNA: TGTGCCAGCAGCCAAGCACCGGGCGGGACGGGTAATTCACCCCTCCACTTT
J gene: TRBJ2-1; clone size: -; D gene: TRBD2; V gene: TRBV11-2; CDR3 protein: CASSLNPSGRVNEQFF; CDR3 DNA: TGTGCCAGCAGCCTCAACCCCAGCGGGAGGGTCAATGAGCAGTTCTTC
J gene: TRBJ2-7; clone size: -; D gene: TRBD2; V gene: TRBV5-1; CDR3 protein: CASSRGTSGTYEQYF; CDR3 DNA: TGCGCCAGCAGCCGGGGGACTAGCGGGACCTACGAGCAGTACTTC
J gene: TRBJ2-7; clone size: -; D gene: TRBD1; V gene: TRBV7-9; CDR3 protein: CASSLAVRGYEQYF; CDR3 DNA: TGTGCCAGCAGCTTAGCGGTCAGGGGGTACGAGCAGTACTTC
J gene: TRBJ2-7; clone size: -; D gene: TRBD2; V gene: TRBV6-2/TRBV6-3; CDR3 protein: CASSHTRTSGNYEQYF; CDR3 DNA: TGTGCCAGCAGCCACACGCGGACTAGCGGAAACTACGAGCAGTACTTC
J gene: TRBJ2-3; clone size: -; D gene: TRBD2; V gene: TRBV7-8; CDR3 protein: CASSLVGLIAGVYF; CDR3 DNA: TGTGCCAGCAGCTTAGTTGGGTTAATAGCGGGAGTGTATTTT
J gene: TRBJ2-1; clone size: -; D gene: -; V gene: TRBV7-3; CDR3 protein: CASSLMSGTNEQFF; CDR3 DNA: TGTGCCAGCAGCTTAATGTCGGGAACTAATGAGCAGTTCTTC
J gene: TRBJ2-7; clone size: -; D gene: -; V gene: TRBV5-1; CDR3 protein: CASSLGWGPSSYEQYF; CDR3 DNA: TGCGCCAGCAGCTTGGGTTGGGGCCCCTCTTCCTACGAGCAGTACTTC
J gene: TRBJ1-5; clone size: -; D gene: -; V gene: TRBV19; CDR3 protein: CASYEGNSNQPQHF; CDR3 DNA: TGTGCCAGCTATGAGGGTAATAGCAATCAGCCCCAGCATTTT
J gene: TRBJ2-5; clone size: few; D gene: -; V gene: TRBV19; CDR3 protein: CASSIGGPQYF; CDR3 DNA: TGTGCCAGTAGTATCGGGGGGCCCCAGTACTTC